This is a list of T cell receptor beta chains from one sample in a study of T cells in Graves' hyperthyroidism and ophthalmopathy. Using its own MiXCR run on the multiplex PCR reads, TCRdb lists one record per CDR3 protein. Of more than 300,000 distinct CDR3 sequences in the sample, approximately 14% were seen once. The sequenced sample was blood. These receptor sequences come from a woman in her sixties or seventies with Graves' hyperthyroidism. The CDR3 runs from the conserved cysteine through the conserved F or W. The D gene is left open where the match is weak. Clone size is stated in some rows and not others, as once, few, many or a class when expanded.

clone size,D gene,CDR3 length,V gene,J gene,CDR3 protein,CDR3 DNA
NA,NA,14,TRBV6-9,TRBJ2-7,CASSYGGARNEQYF,TGTGCCAGCAGTTACGGAGGGGCAAGGAACGAGCAGTACTTC
few,NA,13,TRBV19,TRBJ1-2,CASSAQGSHGYTF,TGTGCCAGTAGCGCTCAGGGAAGTCATGGCTACACCTTC
many,TRBD1,15,TRBV30,TRBJ2-7,CAWRAPGQGVYEQYF,TGTGCCTGGAGGGCGCCGGGACAGGGGGTCTACGAGCAGTACTTC
few,NA,16,TRBV18,TRBJ1-1,CACSPPGLRARREAFF,TGTGCCTGCTCACCACCGGGATTGAGGGCGAGGCGGGAAGCTTTCTTT
many,TRBD1,15,TRBV4-1,TRBJ1-1,CASSQQTGTAGVSFF,TGCGCCAGCAGCCAACAAACCGGGACAGCAGGGGTGTCTTTCTTT
many,NA,14,TRBV6-2/TRBV6-3,TRBJ1-6,CASSYGGGDSPLHF,TGTGCCAGCAGTTACGGGGGGGGAGATTCACCCCTCCACTTT
NA,TRBD1,14,TRBV5-1,TRBJ2-7,CASSKGQGLYKQYF,TGCGCCAGCAGCAAGGGACAGGGACTCTACAAGCAGTACTTC
NA,TRBD2,12,TRBV3-1,TRBJ2-5,CASSRGGGTQYF,TGTGCCAGCTCCCGGGGGGGAGGGACCCAGTACTTC
many,NA,16,TRBV20-1,TRBJ1-3,CSARWGSGLSGNTIYF,TGCAGTGCTAGATGGGGAAGCGGGCTCTCTGGAAACACCATATATTTT
NA,NA,14,TRBV3-1,TRBJ2-5,CASSQDLIQQTQYF,TGTGCCAGCAGCCAAGATCTCATCCAACAGACCCAGTACTTC
NA,TRBD1,13,TRBV5-4,TRBJ1-1,CASSYGTVVEAFF,TGTGCCAGCAGTTACGGGACAGTCGTTGAAGCTTTCTTT
many,TRBD1,14,TRBV12-3/TRBV12-4,TRBJ1-4,CASTSRGQVEKLFF,TGTGCCAGCACCAGCAGGGGGCAGGTTGAAAAACTGTTTTTT
few,TRBD1,15,TRBV6-1,TRBJ2-1,CASSHDRDSYNEQFF,TGTGCCAGCAGTCACGACAGGGACTCCTACAATGAGCAGTTCTTC
many,NA,13,TRBV12-3/TRBV12-4,TRBJ1-6,CASSPTGHSPLHF,TGTGCCAGCAGTCCGACGGGCCATTCACCCCTCCACTTT
NA,TRBD2,15,TRBV2,TRBJ2-1,CASITGTSGWNEQFF,TGTGCCAGCATCACCGGGACTAGCGGGTGGAATGAGCAGTTCTTC
many,TRBD2,18,TRBV2,TRBJ2-1,CASSMGLAGDFGRDEQFF,TGTGCCAGCAGTATGGGGCTAGCGGGAGACTTCGGACGCGATGAGCAGTTCTTC
many,NA,15,TRBV18,TRBJ2-1,CASSPGWGPEFEQFF,TGTGCCAGCTCACCAGGGTGGGGCCCGGAATTCGAGCAGTTCTTC
many,NA,12,TRBV11-3,TRBJ1-1,CASSLIPTEAFF,TGTGCCAGCAGCTTGATACCCACTGAAGCTTTCTTT
few,TRBD1,16,TRBV18,TRBJ2-3,CASSPPETTGADTQYF,TGTGCCAGCTCACCCCCAGAAACAACAGGGGCAGATACGCAGTATTTT
many,TRBD1,15,TRBV5-1,TRBJ1-2,CASSLATGANYGYTF,TGCGCCAGCAGCTTGGCGACAGGGGCGAACTATGGCTACACCTTC
many,NA,16,TRBV11-3,TRBJ2-5,CASSLDPGRVQETQYF,TGTGCCAGCAGCTTAGATCCCGGCAGAGTTCAAGAGACCCAGTACTTC
NA,NA,16,TRBV7-9,TRBJ2-1,CASREWGERLYNEQFF,TGTGCCAGCAGAGAATGGGGGGAGAGGCTTTACAATGAGCAGTTCTTC
many,NA,16,TRBV10-2,TRBJ1-1,CASSESGPSGGTEAFF,TGCGCCAGCAGTGAGTCAGGACCGTCGGGTGGCACTGAAGCTTTCTTT
few,TRBD1,14,TRBV5-4,TRBJ1-4,CASSSGQGDEKLFF,TGTGCCAGCAGCTCGGGACAGGGGGATGAAAAACTGTTTTTT
NA,TRBD2,15,TRBV29-1,TRBJ2-1,CSVKRLAGEMNEQFF,TGCAGCGTTAAAAGACTAGCGGGAGAGATGAATGAGCAGTTCTTC
NA,NA,16,TRBV12-3/TRBV12-4,TRBJ2-5,CASSFETGVGQETQYF,TGTGCCAGCAGTTTCGAGACGGGAGTGGGGCAAGAGACCCAGTACTTC
few,TRBD1,15,TRBV7-9,TRBJ2-7,CASSLILGQGYEQYF,TGTGCCAGCAGCTTGATCTTGGGACAGGGTTACGAGCAGTACTTC
many,NA,11,TRBV20-1,TRBJ2-7,CSARENYEQYF,TGCAGTGCTAGAGAGAACTACGAGCAGTACTTC
many,NA,13,TRBV5-1,TRBJ1-3,CASRTASGNTIYF,TGCGCCAGCAGAACGGCCTCTGGAAACACCATATATTTT
NA,NA,14,TRBV2,TRBJ1-6,CASKGGGYNSPLHF,TGTGCCAGCAAGGGGGGCGGATATAATTCACCCCTCCACTTT
few,NA,15,TRBV6-4,TRBJ2-1,CASSEGRSVYNEQFF,TGTGCCAGCAGTGAAGGACGATCCGTCTACAATGAGCAGTTCTTC
many,NA,16,TRBV20-1,TRBJ2-3,CSARDPVGQGRDTQYF,TGCAGTGCTAGAGATCCGGTGGGCCAGGGGAGGGATACGCAGTATTTT
NA,TRBD2,16,TRBV5-1,TRBJ2-5,CASSSARLAGGETQYF,TGCGCCAGCAGCTCGGCACGTCTAGCGGGAGGTGAGACCCAGTACTTC
many,NA,18,TRBV3-1,TRBJ2-6,CASSQVARSDSGANVLTF,TGTGCCAGCAGCCAAGTGGCCAGGTCGGACTCTGGGGCCAACGTCCTGACTTTC
few,TRBD2,15,TRBV2,TRBJ2-7,CATGRLAGNAYEQYF,TGTGCCACCGGGAGACTAGCGGGAAACGCCTACGAGCAGTACTTC
few,NA,14,TRBV30,TRBJ2-7,CAWSDQDGPYEQYF,TGTGCCTGGAGTGACCAGGACGGTCCCTACGAGCAGTACTTC
NA,NA,14,TRBV11-1,TRBJ2-1,CASSTNRVRSEQFF,TGTGCCAGCAGCACAAACAGGGTTCGTAGTGAGCAGTTCTTC
few,TRBD2,14,TRBV7-9,TRBJ2-1,CASSVAGVEDEQFF,TGTGCCAGCAGCGTAGCGGGAGTTGAGGATGAGCAGTTCTTC
many,TRBD2,18,TRBV20-1,TRBJ2-3,CSAHPAGTSGRAFDTQYF,TGCAGTGCGCACCCAGCCGGGACTAGCGGGAGGGCCTTTGATACGCAGTATTTT